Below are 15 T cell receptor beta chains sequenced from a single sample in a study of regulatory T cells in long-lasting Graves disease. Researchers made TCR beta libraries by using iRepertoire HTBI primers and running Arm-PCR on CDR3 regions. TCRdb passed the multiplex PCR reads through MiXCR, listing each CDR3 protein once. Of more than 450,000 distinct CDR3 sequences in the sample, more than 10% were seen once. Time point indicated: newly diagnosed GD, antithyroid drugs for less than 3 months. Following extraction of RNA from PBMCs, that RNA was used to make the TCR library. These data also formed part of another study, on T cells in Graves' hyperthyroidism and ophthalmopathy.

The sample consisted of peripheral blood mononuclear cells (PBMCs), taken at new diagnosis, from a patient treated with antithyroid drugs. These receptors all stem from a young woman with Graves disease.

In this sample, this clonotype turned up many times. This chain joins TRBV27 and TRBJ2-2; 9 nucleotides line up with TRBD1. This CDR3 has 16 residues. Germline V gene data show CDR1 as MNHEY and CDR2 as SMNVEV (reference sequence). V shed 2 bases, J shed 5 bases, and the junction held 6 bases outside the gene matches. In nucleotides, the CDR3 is TGTGCCAGCAGTTTAGGGGACAGGGTTAAGACCGGGGAGCTGTTTTTT. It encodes CASSLGDRVKTGELFF.

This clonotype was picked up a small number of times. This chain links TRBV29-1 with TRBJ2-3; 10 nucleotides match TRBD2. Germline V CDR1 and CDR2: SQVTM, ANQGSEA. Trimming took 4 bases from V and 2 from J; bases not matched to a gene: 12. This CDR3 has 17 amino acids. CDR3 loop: CSVGGSSLAGDTDTQYF. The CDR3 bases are TGCAGCGTTGGTGGTTCGTCCCTAGCGGGGGACACAGATACGCAGTATTTT.

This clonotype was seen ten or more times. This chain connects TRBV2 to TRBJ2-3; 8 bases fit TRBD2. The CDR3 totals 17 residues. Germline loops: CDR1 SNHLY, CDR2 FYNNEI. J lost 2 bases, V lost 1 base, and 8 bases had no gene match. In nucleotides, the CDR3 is TGTGCCAGCAGTGAAGATCTAGCGGGTATGAACACAGATACGCAGTATTTT. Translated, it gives CASSEDLAGMNTDTQYF.

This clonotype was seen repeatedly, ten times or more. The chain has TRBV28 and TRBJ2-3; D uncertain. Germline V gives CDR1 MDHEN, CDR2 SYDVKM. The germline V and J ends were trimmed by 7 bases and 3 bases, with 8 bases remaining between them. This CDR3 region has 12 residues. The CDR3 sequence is CASTWGTDTQYF. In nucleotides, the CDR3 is TGTGCCAGCACATGGGGTACAGATACGCAGTATTTT. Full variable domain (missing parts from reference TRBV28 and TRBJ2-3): DVKVTQSSRYLVKRTGEKVFLECVQDMDHENMFWYRQDPGLGLRLIYFSYDVKMKEKGDIPEGYSVSREKKERFSLILESASTNQTSMYLCASTWGTDTQYFGPGTRLTVL.

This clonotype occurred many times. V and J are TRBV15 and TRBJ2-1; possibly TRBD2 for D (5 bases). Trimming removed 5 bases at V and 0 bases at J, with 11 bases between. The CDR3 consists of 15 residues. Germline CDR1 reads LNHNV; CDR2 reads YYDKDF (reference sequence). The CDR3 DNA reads TGTGCCACCAGCCGGGGTCCTAGCTCCTACAATGAGCAGTTCTTC. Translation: CATSRGPSSYNEQFF.

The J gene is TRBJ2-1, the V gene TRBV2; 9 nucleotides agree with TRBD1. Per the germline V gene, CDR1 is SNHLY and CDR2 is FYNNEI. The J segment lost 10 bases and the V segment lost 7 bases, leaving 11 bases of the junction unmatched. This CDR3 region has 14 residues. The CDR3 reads CASTGTGSTWEQFF. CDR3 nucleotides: TGTGCCAGCACCGGGACAGGGTCTACATGGGAGCAGTTCTTC.

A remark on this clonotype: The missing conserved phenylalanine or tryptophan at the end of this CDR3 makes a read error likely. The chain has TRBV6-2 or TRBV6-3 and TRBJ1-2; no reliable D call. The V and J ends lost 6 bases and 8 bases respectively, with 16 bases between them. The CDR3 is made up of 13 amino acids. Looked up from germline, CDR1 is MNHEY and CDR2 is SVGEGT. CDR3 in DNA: TGTGCCAGCAGCCTGGACCCTCGCTCAGGCTACACCCTC. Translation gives CASSLDPRSGYTL.

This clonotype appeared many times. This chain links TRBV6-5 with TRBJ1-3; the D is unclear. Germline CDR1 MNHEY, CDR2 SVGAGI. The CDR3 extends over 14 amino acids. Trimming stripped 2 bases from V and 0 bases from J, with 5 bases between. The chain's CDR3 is CASSYRVSGNTIYF. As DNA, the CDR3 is TGTGCCAGCAGTTACAGGGTCTCTGGAAACACCATATATTTT.

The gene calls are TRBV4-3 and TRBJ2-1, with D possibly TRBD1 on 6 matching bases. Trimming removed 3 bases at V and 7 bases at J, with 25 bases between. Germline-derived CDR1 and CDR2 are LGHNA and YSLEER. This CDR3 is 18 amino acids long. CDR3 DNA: TGCGCCAGCAGCCACCCTTATCCCGCACAGGGTAGGGCAAATGAGCAGTTCTTC. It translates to CASSHPYPAQGRANEQFF.

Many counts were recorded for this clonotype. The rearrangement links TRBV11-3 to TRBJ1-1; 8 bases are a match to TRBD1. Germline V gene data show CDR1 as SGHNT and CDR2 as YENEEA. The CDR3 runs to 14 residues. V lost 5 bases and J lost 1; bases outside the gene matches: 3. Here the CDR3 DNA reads TGTGCCAGCAGCAAGGGACAGGCGAACACTGAAGCTTTCTTT. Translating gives CASSKGQANTEAFF.

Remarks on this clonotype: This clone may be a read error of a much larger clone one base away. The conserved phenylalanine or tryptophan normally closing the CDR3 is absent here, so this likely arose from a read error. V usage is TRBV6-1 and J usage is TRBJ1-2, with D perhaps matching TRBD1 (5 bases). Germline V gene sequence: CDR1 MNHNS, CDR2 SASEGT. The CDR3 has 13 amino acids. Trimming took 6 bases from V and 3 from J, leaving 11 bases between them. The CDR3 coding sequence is TGTGCCAGCAGCCTCTCGGGGGACTATGGCTACACCTCC. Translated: CASSLSGDYGYTS.

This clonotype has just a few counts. The CDR3 bases are TGTGCCAGCAGCTTAATCGGGACAGGGGTCGATGAGCAGTTCTTC. Translating it yields CASSLIGTGVDEQFF. The V gene is TRBV7-9, the J gene TRBJ2-1; 10 nucleotides line up with TRBD1. Germline lookup yields CDR1 SEHNR and CDR2 FQNEAQ (reference sequence). The V segment lost 2 bases and the J segment 8 bases; nucleotides outside the gene matches: 6. There are 15 residues in the CDR3.

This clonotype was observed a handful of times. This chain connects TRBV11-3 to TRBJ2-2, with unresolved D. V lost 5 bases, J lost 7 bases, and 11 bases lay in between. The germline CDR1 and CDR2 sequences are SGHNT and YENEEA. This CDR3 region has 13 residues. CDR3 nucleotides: TGTGCCAGCAGCGCTCCTCTGATCGGGGAGCTGTTTTTT. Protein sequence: CASSAPLIGELFF.

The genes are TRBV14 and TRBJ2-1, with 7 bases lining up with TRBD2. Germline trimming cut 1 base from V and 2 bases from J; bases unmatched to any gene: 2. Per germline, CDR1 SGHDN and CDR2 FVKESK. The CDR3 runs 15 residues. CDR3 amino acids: CASSQGGGTYNEQFF. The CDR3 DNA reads TGTGCCAGCAGCCAAGGGGGGGGGACCTACAATGAGCAGTTCTTC. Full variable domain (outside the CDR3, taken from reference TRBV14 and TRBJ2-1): EAGVTQFPSHSVIEKGQTVTLRCDPISGHDNLYWYRRVMGKEIKFLLHFVKESKQDESGMPNNRFLAERTGGTYSTLKVQPAELEDSGVYFCASSQGGGTYNEQFFGPGTRLTVL.

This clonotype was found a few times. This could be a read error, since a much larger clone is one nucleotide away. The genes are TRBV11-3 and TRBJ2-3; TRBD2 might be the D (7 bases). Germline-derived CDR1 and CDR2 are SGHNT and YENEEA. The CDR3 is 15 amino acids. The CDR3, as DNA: TGTGCCGGCAGCAGGGTCGGGGGGCTCACAGATACGCAGTATTTT. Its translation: CAGSRVGGLTDTQYF. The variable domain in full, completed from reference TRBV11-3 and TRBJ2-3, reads EAGVVQSPRYKIIEKKQPVAFWCNPISGHNTLYWYLQNLGQGPELLIRYENEEAVDDSQLPKDRFSAERLKGVDSTLKIQPAELGDSAVYLCAGSRVGGLTDTQYFGPGTRLTVL.